This is a list of T cell receptor beta chains from one sample in a study of radiotherapy plus CTLA-4 blockade in lung cancer. Using immunoSEQ multiplex PCR, the repertoire was profiled, and TCRdb retains in-frame clones only, with some absent. The table lists 80,000 to 100,000 clones, more than 75% of them singletons, with around 3% in the top ten. The input for sequencing was peripheral blood, taken from a patient treated with radiotherapy plus ipilimumab. These receptors all come from a human donor with non-small cell lung cancer who had a partial response to radiotherapy plus ipilimumab. Each CDR3 is given with its conserved first and last residue. The D gene is left open where the match is weak. Clone size is stated in some rows and not others, as once, few, many or a class when expanded.

d_call clone_size j_call v_call cdr3_nt cdr3_aa
TRBD2 . TRBJ2-1 TRBV2 TGTGCCAGCAGTGATTCGGCGGGAGCGGTCGGTGAGCAGTTCTTC CASSDSAGAVGEQFF
TRBD1 . TRBJ1-1 TRBV6-5 TGTGCCAGCAGTGGACAGGGGGCGAAGAACACTGAAGCTTTCTTT CASSGQGAKNTEAFF
. once TRBJ2-2 TRBV6-1 TGTGCCAGCAGTGAAGAGCTACTCACCGGGGAGCTGTTTTTT CASSEELLTGELFF
TRBD2 once TRBJ2-3 TRBV4-1 TGCGCCAGCAGCCAAGATGCGAGACTAGCGGGGAGCACAGATACGCAGTATTTT CASSQDARLAGSTDTQYF
. . TRBJ2-2 TRBV5-4 TGTGCCAGCAGCTTCGGGGGGCAGGGCACCGGGGAGCTGTTTTTT CASSFGGQGTGELFF
TRBD1 . TRBJ1-4 TRBV19 TGTGCCAGTAGCCCCCCGGGACAGGGGTATGAAAAACTGTTTTTT CASSPPGQGYEKLFF
TRBD2 . TRBJ2-1 TRBV5-4 TGTGCCAGCAGCTTGGCATTAGCGGGTAATGAGCAGTTCTTC CASSLALAGNEQFF
. . TRBJ1-5 TRBV7-3 TGTGCCAGCAGCTTAGATGTTGCGGCCAGGGGACAGCCCCAGCATTTT CASSLDVAARGQPQHF
. . TRBJ1-1 TRBV28 TGTGCCAGCAGCCGACTAGGGACTGAAGCTTTCTTT CASSRLGTEAFF
TRBD1 . TRBJ2-1 TRBV15 TGTGCCACCAGCAGAGAGTTGACAGGGGGCAAGTTCTTC CATSRELTGGKFF
TRBD2 . TRBJ2-5 TRBV6-6 TGTGCCATCAAGCGGGAGCTGGGGGAGACCCAGTACTTC CAIKRELGETQYF
TRBD2 . TRBJ2-2 TRBV4-1 TGCGCCAGCTCTCCCCGGCTAGCGGGAGTCTCGTTGGCGACCGGGGAGCTGTTTTTT CASSPRLAGVSLATGELFF
. . TRBJ1-4 TRBV2 TGTGCCGTGCCTCGGGGGAATAATGAAAAACTGTTTTTT CAVPRGNNEKLFF
. . TRBJ2-2 TRBV27 TGTGCCAGCAGAGCCGTGAGTGGGGCCCTTGTTGTCGGGGAGCTGTTTTTT CASRAVSGALVVGELFF
TRBD2 . TRBJ2-1 TRBV2 TGTGCCAGCAGTGAGTTAGCGGGCAGCTACAATGAGCAGTTCTTC CASSELAGSYNEQFF
TRBD1 . TRBJ2-7 TRBV7-3 TGTGCCAGCAGCTTAACGGGCAGGGGGCAAGGCGAGCAGTACTTC CASSLTGRGQGEQYF
. . TRBJ2-3 TRBV11-3 TGTGCCAGCAACCGTGGAGGGCCAGATACGCAGTATTTT CASNRGGPDTQYF
TRBD1 . TRBJ2-3 TRBV9 TGTGCCAGCAGCGTAGAGGGGGCCACAACAGATACGCAGTATTTT CASSVEGATTDTQYF
. . TRBJ2-7 TRBV21-1 TGTGCCAGCAGCAAAGAGGGCCCTAGCGGGAGGGCCGTCGACGAGCAGTACTTC CASSKEGPSGRAVDEQYF
TRBD1 . TRBJ2-7 TRBV2 TGTGCCAGCAGGGACAGGGGTTACGAGCAGTACTTC CASRDRGYEQYF
TRBD2 . TRBJ2-7 TRBV9 TGTGCCAGCAGCTTCAGCGGGAGCTCCTACGAGCAGTACTTC CASSFSGSSYEQYF
TRBD1 few TRBJ2-7 TRBV18 TGTGCCAGCTCACCCAGGACAGGGGGGAGCGAGCAGTACTTC CASSPRTGGSEQYF
TRBD1 . TRBJ1-4 TRBV29-1 TGCAGCGTTGAAGAGGTGACAGGGAGCGAAAAACTGTTTTTT CSVEEVTGSEKLFF
TRBD1 . TRBJ2-4 TRBV19 TGTGCCAGTAGTGCGGCTCGGACAGGGGGCTTAAACATTCAGTACTTC CASSAARTGGLNIQYF
TRBD1 . TRBJ2-7 TRBV6-6 TGTGCCACCAAACAACAGGGGGGCAACTACGAGCAGTACTTC CATKQQGGNYEQYF
TRBD1 . TRBJ1-2 TRBV15 TGTGCCACCAGCAGGGACACAGGGGTTGGTGATGGCTACACCTTC CATSRDTGVGDGYTF
TRBD2 . TRBJ2-3 TRBV29-1 TGCAGCGTTGAGGATGGCCGGGGGGGCACAGATACGCAGTATTTT CSVEDGRGGTDTQYF
TRBD2 . TRBJ2-5 TRBV11-2 TGTGCCAGCAGCCCGGGACTAGCGGGGGTTGATTCCCAGTACTTC CASSPGLAGVDSQYF
TRBD1 . TRBJ1-2 TRBV10-3 TGTGCCATCAGGTCTTCCGGACAGGATTATGGCTACACCTTC CAIRSSGQDYGYTF
. . TRBJ1-3 TRBV19 TGTGCCAGTAACCGGGGGGAGATAGTCGCTGGAAACACCATATATTTT CASNRGEIVAGNTIYF
TRBD2 . TRBJ2-1 TRBV11-1 TGTGCCAGCAGTAGCGGGAGCTCCTACAATGAGCAGTTCTTC CASSSGSSYNEQFF
TRBD2 . TRBJ2-7 TRBV7-9 TGTGCCAGCAGCTCGGGACTAGCGATCTACGAGCAGTACTTC CASSSGLAIYEQYF
TRBD1 . TRBJ1-2 TRBV2 TGTGCCAGCACACCGGGACAGGGGGCCGGGTATGGCTACACCTTC CASTPGQGAGYGYTF
TRBD2 . TRBJ2-7 TRBV7-9 TGTGCCAGCAGCCGGAGTCTAGCGGGATCCTACGAGCAGTACTTC CASSRSLAGSYEQYF
. . TRBJ1-2 TRBV2 TGTGCCAGCAGGAGGGGACAAACTAACTATGGCTACACCTTC CASRRGQTNYGYTF
. . TRBJ2-7 TRBV2 TGTGCCAGCAGGTCTGGGGTTGGGTCGAGCGGGGAGCAGTACTTC CASRSGVGSSGEQYF
. . TRBJ1-1 TRBV19 TGTGCCAGTAGTATGCAGGGAGGGAACACTGAAGCTTTCTTT CASSMQGGNTEAFF
. . TRBJ2-7 TRBV4-2 TGTGCCAGCAGCCAACGGGGCGAGCAGTACTTC CASSQRGEQYF
TRBD1 once TRBJ2-7 TRBV23-1 TGCGCCAGCAGTCCACCTGACAGGGCCCCTTCCTACGAGCAGTACTTC CASSPPDRAPSYEQYF
. . TRBJ2-3 TRBV28 TGTGCCAGCTTGGACTCTAAGCGACTCACAGATACGCAGTATTTT CASLDSKRLTDTQYF
TRBD1 once TRBJ1-4 TRBV18 TGTGCCAGCTCCGGGACAGGGGGCTTAACAACTAATGAAAAACTGTTTTTT CASSGTGGLTTNEKLFF
. . TRBJ2-1 TRBV6-5 TGTGCCAGCAAGGCGGATCACTACAATGAGCAGTTCTTC CASKADHYNEQFF
TRBD1 . TRBJ2-2 TRBV30 TGTGCCTGGAGTGTGACAGGGGGGGCCGGGGAGCTGTTTTTT CAWSVTGGAGELFF
. . TRBJ1-4 TRBV7-2 TGTGCCAGCAGCCAGGGATCAACTAATGAAAAACTGTTTTTT CASSQGSTNEKLFF
TRBD2 . TRBJ2-1 TRBV19 TGTGCCAGTAGTATAGAGGGTAGCGGGAGTCTTTACAATGAGCAGTTCTTC CASSIEGSGSLYNEQFF
TRBD2 . TRBJ2-2 TRBV5-1 TGCGCCAGCAGCTTGGTTTCGGCGGGAGCACCCGGGGAGCTGTTTTTT CASSLVSAGAPGELFF
. . TRBJ1-1 TRBV5-1 TGCGCCAGCAGCGCTACAGAGAACACTGAAGCTTTCTTT CASSATENTEAFF